This T cell receptor (beta chain) was identified during a study of T-cell reconstitution after alpha-beta-depleted transplantation in children. The authors prepared the TCRbeta library with unique molecular identifiers. TCRdb passed the PCR reads through MiXCR, listing each CDR3 protein once. The sample lists a few hundred thousand distinct CDR3 sequences; about 14% were seen once. This clonotype has ten or more counts. The CDR3 sequence is 15 residues long. V gave up 5 bases and J gave up 4 bases, with 12 bases separating them. Germline V lookup: CDR1 KGHSH, CDR2 LQKENI. V usage is TRBV18 and J usage is TRBJ2-6; D ambiguous. The sample consisted of PBMCs, taken from the stem cell graft. The source of this sequence is a human donor who donated a stem cell graft to a child with Fanconi anemia. CDR3 region: CASSSQLRGANVLTF. CDR3 sequence (DNA): TGTGCCAGCTCATCCCAGTTGAGAGGGGCCAACGTCCTGACTTTC.